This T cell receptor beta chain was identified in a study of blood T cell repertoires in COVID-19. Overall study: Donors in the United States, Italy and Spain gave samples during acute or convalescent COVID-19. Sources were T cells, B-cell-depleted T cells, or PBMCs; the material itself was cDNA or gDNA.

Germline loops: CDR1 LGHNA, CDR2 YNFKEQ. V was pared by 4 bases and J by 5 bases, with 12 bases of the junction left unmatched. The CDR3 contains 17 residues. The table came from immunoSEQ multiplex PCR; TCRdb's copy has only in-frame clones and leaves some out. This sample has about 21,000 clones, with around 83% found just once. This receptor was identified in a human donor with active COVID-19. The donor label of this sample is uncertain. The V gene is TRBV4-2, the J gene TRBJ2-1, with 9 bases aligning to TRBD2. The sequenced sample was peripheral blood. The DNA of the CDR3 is TGTGCCAGCAGCCCCGCACAAGGCGGGGGGGCCAACAATGAGCAGTTCTTC. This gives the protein CASSPAQGGGANNEQFF.